These 25 T cell receptor beta chains were sequenced from one sample in a study of blood T cell repertoires in COVID-19. Data came from immunoSEQ multiplex PCR; TCRdb stores just in-frame clones and leaves some out. This table has approximately 200,000 clones, over 75% appearing once. Sequenced: PBMCs or T cells enriched from blood (not recorded which). The receptors stem from a man aged 35 to 55 who had recovered from COVID-19.

The genes are TRBV30 and TRBJ1-1, with D possibly TRBD1 on 6 matching bases. From germline, CDR1 is GTSNPN and CDR2 SVGIG (reference sequence). CDR3 length: 14 amino acids. The V gene lost 4 bases and the J gene lost 1 base, with 13 bases spanning the gap. For the CDR3, the DNA is TGTGCCTGGAATCGTGACAGGTCGAACACTGAAGCTTTCTTT. Amino acids: CAWNRDRSNTEAFF.

Worth noting for this clone: In the same sample, other DNA sequences code for this CDR3. The V and J genes are TRBV30 and TRBJ2-7; maybe TRBD1 (6 bases). V lost 2 bases and J 4 bases, leaving 9 bases between the germline ends. The CDR3 contains 12 residues. Per germline, CDR1 GTSNPN and CDR2 SVGIG (reference sequence). The CDR3 is CAWSTQGYEQYF. In nucleotides, the CDR3 is TGTGCCTGGAGTACCCAGGGGTACGAGCAGTACTTC.

The J gene is TRBJ1-1, the V gene TRBV7-2; 11 bases match TRBD1. This CDR3 region has 13 residues. Germline lookup yields CDR1 SGHTA and CDR2 FQGNSA. The V and J ends lost 4 bases and 11 bases, in that order; junction bases with no gene match: 6. The CDR3 region has the DNA TGTGCCAGCAGCTCAGGACAGGGGGCAACGGCTTTCTTT. Residues: CASSSGQGATAFF. Full variable domain (missing parts from reference TRBV7-2 and TRBJ1-1): GAGVSQSPSNKVTEKGKDVELRCDPISGHTALYWYRQSLGQGLEFLIYFQGNSAPDKSGLPSDRFSAERTGGSVSTLTIQRTQQEDSAVYLCASSSGQGATAFFGQGTRLTVV.

The J gene is TRBJ1-4, the V gene TRBV5-4, with D possibly being TRBD1 (6 bases). CDR3 length: 14 residues. V was shortened by 4 bases and J by 5 bases, with 12 bases between the two germline ends. CDR1 and CDR2 from the germline V gene are SGHNT and YYREEE (reference sequence). The CDR3 bases are TGTGCCAGCAGCCGAGGGGGTGTAAATGAAAAACTGTTTTTT. Translation gives CASSRGGVNEKLFF.

The gene calls are TRBV7-8 and TRBJ1-4; 10 nucleotides match TRBD1. CDR3 length: 15 residues. V shed 5 bases and J 8 bases; nucleotides not matched to a gene: 8. CDR1 and CDR2 from the germline V gene are SGHVS and FQNEAQ. Here the CDR3 reads CASSRRDRGLEKLFF. CDR3 bases: TGTGCCAGCAGCCGCCGAGACAGGGGGCTCGAAAAACTGTTTTTT.

The chain couples TRBV10-3 to TRBJ1-5; 9 nucleotides match TRBD1. Germline lookup yields CDR1 ENHRY and CDR2 SYGVKD. This CDR3 has 16 residues. V trimming: 3 bases; J trimming: 1 base; junction bases outside the gene matches: 4. CDR3 amino acids: CAISDPDRGSNQPQHF. CDR3 DNA: TGTGCCATCAGTGATCCCGACAGGGGGAGCAATCAGCCCCAGCATTTT.

This sequence joins TRBV5-8 and TRBJ2-4, with TRBD2 as a possible D gene (6 bases). Germline lookup yields CDR1 SGHTS and CDR2 YDEGEE. Trimming left V 0 bases short and J 3 bases short, with 13 bases between. The CDR3 contains 16 residues. CDR3 amino acids: CASSLGRGGVKNIQYF. The CDR3 DNA reads TGTGCCAGCAGCTTGGGCCGGGGAGGCGTCAAAAACATTCAGTACTTC.

A note on this clone: Different DNA sequences within this sample yield the same CDR3. The V gene is TRBV5-1, the J gene TRBJ2-6; a weak D match, TRBD2 (5 bases). This CDR3 comprises 15 residues. V was shortened by 0 bases and J by 2 bases, with 6 bases between the two germline ends. Per germline, CDR1 SGHRS and CDR2 YFSETQ. CDR3 coding DNA: TGCGCCAGCAGCTTGGGGGGAGCTGGGGCCAACGTCCTGACTTTC. It translates to CASSLGGAGANVLTF.

The rearrangement joins TRBV5-4 to TRBJ2-1; 9 bases line up with TRBD1. Germline V gene data show CDR1 as SGHNT and CDR2 as YYREEE (reference sequence). The CDR3 extends over 17 amino acids. The V segment lost 1 base and the J segment 5 bases; nucleotides outside the gene matches: 10. DNA for the CDR3: TGTGCCAGCAGCTTGAACCCCGGGACAGGGTTGAACAATGAGCAGTTCTTC. As protein: CASSLNPGTGLNNEQFF.

The chain is built from TRBV30 and TRBJ2-1, with unresolved D. The CDR3 has 12 amino acids. Germline lookup yields CDR1 GTSNPN and CDR2 SVGIG (reference sequence). The V end lost 5 bases, the J end lost 3 bases, and 8 bases lay between the germline ends. CDR3 sequence: CAWAEDYNEQFF. The CDR3 DNA follows: TGTGCCTGGGCAGAGGACTACAATGAGCAGTTCTTC. Full variable domain (missing parts from reference TRBV30 and TRBJ2-1): SQTIHQWPATLVQPVGSPLSLECTVEGTSNPNLYWYRQAAGRGLQLLFYSVGIGQISSEVPQNLSASRPQDRQFILSSKKLLLSDSGFYLCAWAEDYNEQFFGPGTRLTVL.

As to this clone: The sample holds other DNA sequences that translate to the same CDR3. The chain carries TRBV2 and TRBJ1-3, with 9 bases fitting TRBD1. The CDR3 is 14 amino acids. The ends lost 6 bases at V and 0 bases at J; junction bases unmatched: 0. Germline V CDR1 and CDR2: SNHLY, FYNNEI. This chain's CDR3 is CASRTGGSGNTIYF. In DNA, the CDR3 is TGTGCCAGCAGGACAGGGGGCTCTGGAAACACCATATATTTT. Together with reference TRBV2 and TRBJ1-3, the CDR3 gives the full variable domain: EPEVTQTPSHQVTQMGQEVILRCVPISNHLYFYWYRQILGQKVEFLVSFYNNEISEKSEIFDDQFSVERPDGSNFTLKIRSTKLEDSAMYFCASRTGGSGNTIYFGEGSWLTVV.

The V and J genes are TRBV10-2 and TRBJ2-7, with 9 bases matching TRBD2. The CDR3 extends over 15 amino acids. Germline assignment: CDR1 WSHSY and CDR2 SAAADI. Trimming took 6 bases from V and 1 from J; bases not matched to a gene: 7. In DNA, the CDR3 is TGCGCCAGCAGAGAAGGACTAGCGCTATCCTACGAGCAGTACTTC. Residues: CASREGLALSYEQYF.

The chain employs TRBV29-1 and TRBJ1-2; D gene unclear. This CDR3 contains 12 residues. CDR1 SQVTM and CDR2 ANQGSEA come from the germline V gene. V was pared by 2 bases and J by 3 bases, with 7 bases between. CDR3 amino acids: CSVEQAHYGYTF. Here the CDR3 DNA reads TGCAGCGTTGAACAGGCCCACTATGGCTACACCTTC.

V is TRBV3-1 (or the pseudogene TRBV3-2) and J is TRBJ1-4, with no clear D. Germline values: CDR1 LGHDT, CDR2 YNNKEL (reference sequence). The CDR3 extends over 14 amino acids. V lost 1 base and J 6 bases, leaving 9 bases between the germline ends. The CDR3 nucleotides read TGTGCCAGCAGCCAAGGCCAGAGGTATGAAAAACTGTTTTTT. As protein: CASSQGQRYEKLFF.

The chain has TRBV5-1 and TRBJ2-7, with TRBD2 identical over 9 bases. The length of the CDR3 is 16 residues. Germline loops: CDR1 SGHRS, CDR2 YFSETQ. With V trimmed by 6 bases and J by 1 base, 11 bases remained unmatched. The chain's CDR3 is CASKETSGQYSYEQYF. The CDR3 bases are TGCGCCAGCAAGGAGACTAGCGGACAGTATTCCTACGAGCAGTACTTC.

V is TRBV5-1 and J is TRBJ2-7; 7 nucleotides align to TRBD1. V dropped 4 bases and J dropped 5; count of bases not matched to a gene: 15. Germline CDR1 reads SGHRS; CDR2 reads YFSETQ. CDR3 length equals 16 residues. In DNA, the CDR3 is TGCGCCAGCAGCCTGATACCAGCGACAGGGTCCCACGAGCAGTACTTC. It is translated as CASSLIPATGSHEQYF.

The gene calls are TRBV5-1 and TRBJ2-1, with 8 bases that match TRBD1. Germline assignment: CDR1 SGHRS and CDR2 YFSETQ. Trimming took 4 bases from V and 3 from J; bases not matched to a gene: 3. This CDR3 comprises 14 residues. The CDR3 protein is CASSDGQGYNEQFF. CDR3 DNA: TGCGCCAGCAGCGATGGACAGGGCTACAATGAGCAGTTCTTC.

The chain recombines TRBV19 with TRBJ2-7, with D tentatively TRBD1 (6 bases). The V end lost 5 bases, the J end lost 5 bases, and 13 bases lay between the germline ends. Germline V gives CDR1 LNHDA, CDR2 SQIVND (reference sequence). This CDR3 spans 13 amino acids. The CDR3 reads CASSEGVNNEQYF. The CDR3 nucleotides read TGTGCCAGTAGTGAGGGGGTCAACAACGAGCAGTACTTC.

In this sample, this clone turned up many times. CDR3 residues: CASSVADRGTEAFF. The CDR3 nucleotides are TGTGCCAGCAGCGTAGCGGACAGGGGTACTGAAGCTTTCTTT. The chain recombines TRBV9 with TRBJ1-1; 9 bases map to TRBD1. The germline V gene encodes CDR1 SGDLS and CDR2 YYNGEE. The CDR3 totals 14 residues. V was pared by 0 bases and J by 5 bases, with 2 bases of the junction left unmatched.

The CDR3, as DNA: TGCAGCGCCTCCCTTTGGATGGGACAGACAAATGGCTACACCTTC. Its protein is CSASLWMGQTNGYTF. The chain uses TRBV29-1 and TRBJ1-2; 7 bases agree with TRBD1. Germline V gene sequence: CDR1 SQVTM, CDR2 ANQGSEA. V shed 7 bases and J 6 bases; nucleotides not matched to a gene: 17. CDR3 length: 15 residues.

This chain links TRBV7-9 with TRBJ1-2; 10 nucleotides match TRBD1. V shed 2 bases and J 4 bases; nucleotides not matched to a gene: 7. The CDR3 sequence is 16 residues long. Per germline, CDR1 SEHNR and CDR2 FQNEAQ (reference sequence). CDR3 coding DNA: TGTGCCAGCAGCTTAACGGACAGGGGGAGTCTCTATGGCTACACCTTC. Its protein is CASSLTDRGSLYGYTF. The whole variable domain, filled in from reference TRBV7-9 and TRBJ1-2, reads DTGVSQNPRHKITKRGQNVTFRCDPISEHNRLYWYRQTLGQGPEFLTYFQNEAQLEKSRLLSDRFSAERPKGSFSTLEIQRTEQGDSAMYLCASSLTDRGSLYGYTFGSGTRLTVV.

The gene calls are TRBV5-1 and TRBJ2-7; no definite D call. CDR1 is SGHRS, CDR2 YFSETQ, per germline. Deletions cut 4 bases from V and 3 bases from J, with 5 bases between. The CDR3 covers 11 residues. The CDR3 DNA follows: TGCGCCAGCAGCCCCGGCTACGAGCAGTACTTC. The encoded protein is CASSPGYEQYF.

V usage is TRBV7-2 and J usage is TRBJ2-1; tentative D call: TRBD2 (5 bases). The V and J ends lost 5 bases and 11 bases respectively, with 19 bases between them. Germline CDR1 is SGHTA and CDR2 is FQGNSA. The CDR3 runs 14 residues. CDR3 bases: TGTGCCAGCAGCCTGCGTGCTGGACTCCCTAAGCAGTTCTTC. Translating it yields CASSLRAGLPKQFF.

The chain recombines TRBV6-1 with TRBJ2-5, with 10 bases identical to TRBD2. V trimming: 2 bases; J trimming: 3 bases; junction bases outside the gene matches: 6. This CDR3 comprises 16 residues. CDR1 and CDR2 from the germline V gene are MNHNS and SASEGT. For the CDR3, the DNA is TGTGCCAGCAGTGAACCCAGCGGGGGGGCCGAAGAGACCCAGTACTTC. This translates into CASSEPSGGAEETQYF.

This clone has just one count. For the CDR3, the DNA is TGTGCCAGTCTAAAGCCCAGGAACTTACGGGAGACCCAGTACTTC. It is translated as CASLKPRNLRETQYF. This chain joins TRBV2 and TRBJ2-5, with unresolved D. This CDR3 is built from 15 residues. The V gene lost 9 bases and the J gene lost 5 bases, with 22 bases spanning the gap. Germline CDR1 SNHLY, CDR2 FYNNEI.